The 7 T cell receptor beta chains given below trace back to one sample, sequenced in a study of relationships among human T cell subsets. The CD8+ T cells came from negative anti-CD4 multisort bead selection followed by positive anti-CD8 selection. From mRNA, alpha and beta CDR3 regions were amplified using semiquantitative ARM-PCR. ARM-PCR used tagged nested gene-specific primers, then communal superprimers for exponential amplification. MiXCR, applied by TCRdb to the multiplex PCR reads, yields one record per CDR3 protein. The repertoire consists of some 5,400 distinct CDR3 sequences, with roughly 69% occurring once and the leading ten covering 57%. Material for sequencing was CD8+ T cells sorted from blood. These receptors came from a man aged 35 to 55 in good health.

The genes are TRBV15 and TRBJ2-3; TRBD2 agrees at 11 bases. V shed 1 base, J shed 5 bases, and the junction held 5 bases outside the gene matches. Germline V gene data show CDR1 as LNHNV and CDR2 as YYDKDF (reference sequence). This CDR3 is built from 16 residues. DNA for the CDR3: TGTGCCACCAGCAGAGTTACTAGCGGGGGTCTAGATACGCAGTATTTT. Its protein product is CATSRVTSGGLDTQYF.

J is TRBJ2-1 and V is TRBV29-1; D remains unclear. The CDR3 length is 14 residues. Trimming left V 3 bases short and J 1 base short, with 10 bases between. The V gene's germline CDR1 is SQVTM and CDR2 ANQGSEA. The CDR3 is CSVDLPLSYNEQFF. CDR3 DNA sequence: TGCAGCGTTGATTTACCGCTATCCTACAATGAGCAGTTCTTC.

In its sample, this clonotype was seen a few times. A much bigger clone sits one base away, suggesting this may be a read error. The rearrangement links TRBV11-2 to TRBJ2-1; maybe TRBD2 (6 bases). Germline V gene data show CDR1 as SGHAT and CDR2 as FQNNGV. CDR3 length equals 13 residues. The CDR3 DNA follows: TGTGCCAACAGCTTGTCTAGCGTCAATGAGCAGTTCTTC. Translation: CANSLSSVNEQFF.

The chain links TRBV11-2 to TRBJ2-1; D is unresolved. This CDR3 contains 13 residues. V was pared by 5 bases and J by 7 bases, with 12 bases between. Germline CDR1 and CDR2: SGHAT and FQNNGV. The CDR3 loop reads CASSPRRANEQFF. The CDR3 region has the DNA TGTGCCAGCAGCCCCCGACGGGCTAATGAGCAGTTCTTC. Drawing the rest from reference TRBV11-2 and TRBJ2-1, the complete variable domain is EAGVAQSPRYKIIEKRQSVAFWCNPISGHATLYWYQQILGQGPKLLIQFQNNGVVDDSQLPKDRFSAERLKGVDSTLKIQPAKLEDSAVYLCASSPRRANEQFFGPGTRLTVL.

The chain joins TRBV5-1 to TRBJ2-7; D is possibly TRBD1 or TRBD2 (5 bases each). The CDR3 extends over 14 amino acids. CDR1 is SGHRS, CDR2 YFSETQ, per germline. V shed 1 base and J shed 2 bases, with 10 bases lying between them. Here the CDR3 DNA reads TGCGCCAGCAGCTTGACAGGAGGAGCCTACGAGCAGTACTTC. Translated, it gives CASSLTGGAYEQYF.

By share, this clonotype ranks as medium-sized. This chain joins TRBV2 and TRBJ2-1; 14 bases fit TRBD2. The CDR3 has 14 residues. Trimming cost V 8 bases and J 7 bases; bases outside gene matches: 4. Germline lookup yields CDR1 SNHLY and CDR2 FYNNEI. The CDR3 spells CASGTSGSVNEQFF. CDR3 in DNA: TGTGCCAGCGGGACTAGCGGGAGTGTTAATGAGCAGTTCTTC. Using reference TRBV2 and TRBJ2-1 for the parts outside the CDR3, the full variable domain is EPEVTQTPSHQVTQMGQEVILRCVPISNHLYFYWYRQILGQKVEFLVSFYNNEISEKSEIFDDQFSVERPDGSNFTLKIRSTKLEDSAMYFCASGTSGSVNEQFFGPGTRLTVL.

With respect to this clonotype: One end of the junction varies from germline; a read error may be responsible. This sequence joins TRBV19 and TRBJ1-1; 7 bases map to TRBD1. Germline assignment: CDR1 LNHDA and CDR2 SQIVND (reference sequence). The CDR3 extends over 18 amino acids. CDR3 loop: CAGSQGTAKFSMNTEAFF. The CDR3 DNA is TGTGCCGGTAGCCAAGGGACAGCCAAATTTTCCATGAACACTGAAGCTTTCTTT.